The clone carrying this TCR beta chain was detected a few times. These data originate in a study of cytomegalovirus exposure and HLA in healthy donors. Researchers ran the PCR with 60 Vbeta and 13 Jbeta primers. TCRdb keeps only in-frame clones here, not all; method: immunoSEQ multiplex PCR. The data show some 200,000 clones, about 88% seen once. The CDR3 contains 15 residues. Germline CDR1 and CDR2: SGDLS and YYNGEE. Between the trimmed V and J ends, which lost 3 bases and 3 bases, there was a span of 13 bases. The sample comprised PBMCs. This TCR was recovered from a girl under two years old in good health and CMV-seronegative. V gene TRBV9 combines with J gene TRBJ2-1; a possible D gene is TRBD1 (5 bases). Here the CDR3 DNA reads TGTGCCAGCAGCGCTGGGGCGGATCTCTACAATGAGCAGTTCTTC. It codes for CASSAGADLYNEQFF.